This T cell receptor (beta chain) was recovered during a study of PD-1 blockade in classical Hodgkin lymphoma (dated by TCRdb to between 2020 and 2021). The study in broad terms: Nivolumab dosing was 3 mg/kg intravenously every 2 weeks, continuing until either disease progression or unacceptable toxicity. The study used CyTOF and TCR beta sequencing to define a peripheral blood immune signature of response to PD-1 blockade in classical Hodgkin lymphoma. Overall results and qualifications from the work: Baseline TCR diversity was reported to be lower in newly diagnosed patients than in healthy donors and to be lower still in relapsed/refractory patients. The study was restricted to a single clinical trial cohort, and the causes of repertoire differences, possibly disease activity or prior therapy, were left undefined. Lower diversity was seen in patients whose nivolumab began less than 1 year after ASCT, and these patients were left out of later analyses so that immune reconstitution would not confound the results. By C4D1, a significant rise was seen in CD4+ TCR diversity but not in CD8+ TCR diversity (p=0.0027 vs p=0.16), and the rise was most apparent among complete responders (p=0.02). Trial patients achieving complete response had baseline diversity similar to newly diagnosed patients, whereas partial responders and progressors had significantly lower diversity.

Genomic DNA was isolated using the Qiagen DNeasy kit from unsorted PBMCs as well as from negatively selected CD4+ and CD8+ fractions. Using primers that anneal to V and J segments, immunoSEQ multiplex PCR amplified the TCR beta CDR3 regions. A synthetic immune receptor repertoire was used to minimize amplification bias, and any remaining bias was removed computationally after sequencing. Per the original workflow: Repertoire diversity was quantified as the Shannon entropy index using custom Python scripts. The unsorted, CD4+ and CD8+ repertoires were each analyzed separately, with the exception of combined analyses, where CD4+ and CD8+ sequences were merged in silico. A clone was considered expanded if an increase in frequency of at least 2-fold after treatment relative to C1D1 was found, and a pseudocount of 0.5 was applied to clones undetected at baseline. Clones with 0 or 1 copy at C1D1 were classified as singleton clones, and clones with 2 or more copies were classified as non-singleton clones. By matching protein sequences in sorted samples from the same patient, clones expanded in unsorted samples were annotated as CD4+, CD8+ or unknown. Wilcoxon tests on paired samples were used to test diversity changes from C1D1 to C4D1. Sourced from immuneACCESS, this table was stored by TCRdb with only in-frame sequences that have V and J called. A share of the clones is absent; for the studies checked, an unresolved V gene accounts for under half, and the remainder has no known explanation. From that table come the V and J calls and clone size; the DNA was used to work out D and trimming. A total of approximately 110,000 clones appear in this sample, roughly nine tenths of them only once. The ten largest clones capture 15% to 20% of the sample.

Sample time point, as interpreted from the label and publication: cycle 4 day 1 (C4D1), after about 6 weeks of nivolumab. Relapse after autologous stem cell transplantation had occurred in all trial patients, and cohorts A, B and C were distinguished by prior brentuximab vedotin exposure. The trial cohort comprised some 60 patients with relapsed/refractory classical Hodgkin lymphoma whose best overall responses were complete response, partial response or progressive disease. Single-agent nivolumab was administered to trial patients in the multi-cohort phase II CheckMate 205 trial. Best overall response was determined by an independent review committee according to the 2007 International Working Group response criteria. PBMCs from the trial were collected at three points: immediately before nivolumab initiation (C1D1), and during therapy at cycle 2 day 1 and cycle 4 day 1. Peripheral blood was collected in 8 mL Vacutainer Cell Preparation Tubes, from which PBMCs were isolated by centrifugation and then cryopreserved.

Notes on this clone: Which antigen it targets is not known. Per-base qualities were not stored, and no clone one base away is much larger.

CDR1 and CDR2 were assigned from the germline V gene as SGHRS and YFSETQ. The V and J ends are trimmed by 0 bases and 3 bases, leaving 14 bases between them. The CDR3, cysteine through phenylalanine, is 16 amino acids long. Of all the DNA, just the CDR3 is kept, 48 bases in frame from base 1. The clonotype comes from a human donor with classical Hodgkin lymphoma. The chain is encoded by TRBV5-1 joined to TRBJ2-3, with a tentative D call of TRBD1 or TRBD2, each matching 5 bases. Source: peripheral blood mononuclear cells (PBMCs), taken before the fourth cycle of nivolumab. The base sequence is TGCGCCAGCAGCTTGGAGCCCGGGACGCCGACAGATACGCAGTATTTT. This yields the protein CASSLEPGTPTDTQYF.